Shown below are 9 T cell receptor beta chains from a single sample sequenced in a study of vaccination effects on CD4 cells after COVID-19. Following culture for about ten days, CD4+ T cells were isolated. No antigen has been assigned to these receptors. Data came from immunoSEQ multiplex PCR; TCRdb stores just in-frame clones and leaves some out. The sample yields about 72,000 clones, 77% seen once. The specimen was CD4+ T cells from PBMCs cultured without peptide, collected before COVID-19 vaccination. These receptors all come from a human donor who received a COVID-19 vaccine.

The chain combines TRBV30 with TRBJ2-5, with TRBD2 matching 7 bases. V lost 2 bases to trimming and J lost 2 bases; unmatched junction nucleotides: 8. Per germline, CDR1 GTSNPN and CDR2 SVGIG (reference sequence). CDR3 length: 15 amino acids. The CDR3 coding sequence is TGTGCCTGGAGTTCGGGGCTAGCGGCACAAGAGACCCAGTACTTC. Translation gives CAWSSGLAAQETQYF.

The chain recombines TRBV7-8 with TRBJ2-3, with 7 bases fitting TRBD1. With V trimmed by 6 bases and J by 2 bases, 5 bases remained unmatched. CDR3 size: 14 residues. Germline assignment: CDR1 SGHVS and CDR2 FQNEAQ. CDR3 nucleotide sequence: TGTGCCAGCAGAAGGGGGCTAGTCACAGATACGCAGTATTTT. It codes for CASRRGLVTDTQYF.

In this sample, this clone turned up a few times. This rearrangement joins TRBV6-2 or TRBV6-3 to TRBJ1-5; D not certain. V dropped 3 bases and J dropped 1 base, with 7 bases sitting between them. The CDR3 is 14 amino acids. Germline V gives CDR1 MNHEY, CDR2 SVGEGT. In nucleotides, the CDR3 is TGTGCCAGCAGTTATGGACCGAGCAATCAGCCCCAGCATTTT. Translating it yields CASSYGPSNQPQHF.

The rearrangement joins TRBV10-3 to TRBJ1-1; tentatively, D is TRBD1 (6 bases). Germline V gives CDR1 ENHRY, CDR2 SYGVKD. V was clipped by 0 bases and J by 4 bases, with 12 bases between them. CDR3 length equals 15 residues. The CDR3: CAISESGGPGTEAFF. In nucleotides, the CDR3 is TGTGCCATCAGTGAGTCGGGGGGGCCGGGCACTGAAGCTTTCTTT.

This clone was seen just once. The chain recombines TRBV6-2 or TRBV6-3 with TRBJ2-3; 11 bases fit TRBD2. V gave up 4 bases and J gave up 0 bases; unmatched junction bases: 6. Looked up from germline, CDR1 is MNHEY and CDR2 is SVGEGT. The length of the CDR3 is 17 residues. CDR3 nucleotide sequence: TGTGCCAGCAGTTCCGGGACTAGCGGAGCTAGCACAGATACGCAGTATTTT. Translated: CASSSGTSGASTDTQYF.

The chain is built from TRBV7-9 and TRBJ1-1; D is unresolved. The CDR3 length is 16 residues. Germline CDR1 is SEHNR and CDR2 is FQNEAQ (reference sequence). V dropped 1 base and J dropped 0 bases, with 12 bases sitting between them. The CDR3 region has the DNA TGTGCCAGCAGCTTAGAGGCGTCGTCAATGAACACTGAAGCTTTCTTT. Its translation: CASSLEASSMNTEAFF.

The chain combines TRBV11-1 with TRBJ2-5; D gene uncertain. CDR1 SGHAT and CDR2 FQDESV come from the germline V gene (reference sequence). V lost 2 bases to trimming and J lost 5 bases, with 12 bases between them. CDR3 size: 14 residues. CDR3 DNA: TGTGCCAGCAGCTTAAGTGGGTTTTTGGAGACCCAGTACTTC. Translating gives CASSLSGFLETQYF.

The J gene is TRBJ2-4, the V gene TRBV2; unclear D gene. The CDR3 loop spans 14 amino acids. Germline CDR1 reads SNHLY; CDR2 reads FYNNEI. Trimming cost V 2 bases and J 6 bases, with 11 bases left between them. CDR3 DNA: TGTGCCAGCAGTGAACTCCCTGCGCGAAACATTCAGTACTTC. It specifies CASSELPARNIQYF.

The chain is built from TRBV5-1 and TRBJ2-5, with D possibly TRBD2 on 5 matching bases. Germline lookup yields CDR1 SGHRS and CDR2 YFSETQ. Trimming stripped 3 bases from V and 2 bases from J, with 8 bases between. The CDR3 has 13 residues. CDR3 protein: CASSSTSQETQYF. The CDR3 coding sequence is TGCGCCAGCAGCTCCACTAGTCAAGAGACCCAGTACTTC.